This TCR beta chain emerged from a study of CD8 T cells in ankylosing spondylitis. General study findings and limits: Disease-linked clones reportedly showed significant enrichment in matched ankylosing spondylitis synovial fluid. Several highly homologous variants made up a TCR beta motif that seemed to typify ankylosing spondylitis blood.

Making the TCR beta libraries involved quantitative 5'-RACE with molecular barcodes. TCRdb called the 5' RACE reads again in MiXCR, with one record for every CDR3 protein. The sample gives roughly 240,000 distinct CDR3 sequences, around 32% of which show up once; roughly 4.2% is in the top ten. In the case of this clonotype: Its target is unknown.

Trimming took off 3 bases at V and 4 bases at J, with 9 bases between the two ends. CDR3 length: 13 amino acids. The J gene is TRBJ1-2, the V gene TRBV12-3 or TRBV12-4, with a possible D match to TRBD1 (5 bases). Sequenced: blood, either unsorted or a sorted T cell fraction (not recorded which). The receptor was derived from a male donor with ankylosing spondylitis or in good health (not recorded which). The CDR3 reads CASSFQGTYGYTF. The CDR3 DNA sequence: TGTGCCAGCAGTTTTCAGGGAACCTATGGCTACACCTTC.